This TCR beta chain originates from a study of T-cell memory formation after mild COVID-19 (dated by TCRdb to the early 2020s). As for the study more broadly: Most TCR sequence clusters were specific to one of the two donors. In two donors, T-cell clones that expanded and contracted after mild COVID-19 were followed by sequencing TCRalpha and TCRbeta repertoires longitudinally. Two young, previously healthy adult volunteers, one female and one male, were included in the cohort. The paper as a whole reports these results and caveats: Clones contracting from day 15 to 85 had balanced CD4/CD8 phenotypes, while a second wave expanding from day 15 to 37 was biased towards CD4+. SARS-CoV-2 specificity of the second-wave clones peaking on day 37 was not confirmed. Contracting CD4+ clones were found mainly in CM and EM memory subsets, while CD8+ clones were enriched in EMRA. Some responding clones were found in pre-infection memory, which suggests that pre-existing cross-reactive memory T cells took part in the SARS-CoV-2 response. The study included only a couple of mild cases, and larger cohorts that include severe cases with pre-infection samples were judged to be necessary.

TCRdb lists the instrument as Illumina NovaSeq 6000. TCRalpha and TCRbeta cDNA libraries were built by 5'RACE with constant-segment primers, adding sample barcodes and unique molecular identifiers. Trizol reagent was used to extract RNA from every sample. Amplification of the libraries took two PCR steps, and the second step added a second sample barcode plus Illumina TruSeq adapters. The libraries were sequenced on an Illumina NovaSeq using 2 x 150 bp paired-end reads. The study's processing was this. The reads were demultiplexed and collapsed into UMI-guided consensus sequences using migec v1.2.7. With mixcr v2.1.11, UMI consensuses were aligned to TRA and TRB V and J templates and assembled into clonotypes. A clonotype was counted as expanded or contracted only if both edgeR and NoisET called the change significant, with noise models trained on biological replicates. For edgeR calls, the thresholds were a false discovery rate-adjusted p below 0.01 and a log2 fold-change of 1. As an exploratory analysis of dynamics, max-normalized trajectories of the 1000 most abundant clonotypes were examined with PCA combined with hierarchical clustering. Separately sequenced CD4+ and CD8+ repertoires were used to assign the CD4 or CD8 phenotype of responding clones. The public sequencing data were trimmed at Q25 with fastp and processed into clonotypes with MiXCR by TCRdb, which kept only in-frame beta chains. Identical CDR3 proteins give one entry, which carries the most common genes and DNA. The authors' filters were not applied to this entry. This sample has approximately 60,000 distinct CDR3 sequences in its table, and 9.3% of those were observed once. Of the sample, about 1.1% falls within the top ten clones.

PBMCs were isolated by Ficoll-Paque density gradient centrifugation. This clonotype was counted a few times. Its recognized antigen is unknown. Qualities for individual bases were not recorded, and no much larger clone is one base off. The V and J ends are trimmed by 5 bases and 0 bases, leaving 9 bases between them. CDR1 and CDR2, per the germline V gene, are MGHRA and YSYEKL. The CDR3 starts with the cysteine, ends with the phenylalanine, and has 14 residues. Only the CDR3 portion is preserved as DNA: 42 bases, with reading frame beginning at the first base. The chain was built from TRBV4-1 and TRBJ2-3; the D gene cannot be named for sure. The sequenced sample consisted of PBMCs or a T cell subset sorted from them (not recorded which). This receptor was taken from a man in his late teens or twenties who had mild COVID-19 (a few samples of this study predate the infection). The sample titles of this study are shuffled in the database, so cell type and time point are left out; the donor was told from shared clones. The CDR3 amino acid sequence is: CASSGHGSTDTQYF. The nucleotides are TGCGCCAGCAGCGGGCACGGTAGCACAGATACGCAGTATTTT.